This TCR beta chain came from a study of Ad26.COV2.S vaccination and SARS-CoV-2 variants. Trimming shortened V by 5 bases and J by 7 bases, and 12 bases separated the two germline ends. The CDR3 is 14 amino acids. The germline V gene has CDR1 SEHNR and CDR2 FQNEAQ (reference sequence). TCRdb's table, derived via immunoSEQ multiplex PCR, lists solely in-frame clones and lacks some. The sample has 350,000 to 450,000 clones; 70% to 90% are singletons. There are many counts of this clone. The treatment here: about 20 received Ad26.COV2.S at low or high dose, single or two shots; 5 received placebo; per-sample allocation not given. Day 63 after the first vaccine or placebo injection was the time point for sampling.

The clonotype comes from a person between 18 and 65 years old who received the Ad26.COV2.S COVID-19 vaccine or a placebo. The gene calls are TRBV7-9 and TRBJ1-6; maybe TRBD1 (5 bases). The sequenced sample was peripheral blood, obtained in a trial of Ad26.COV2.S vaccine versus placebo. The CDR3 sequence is CASSQGEYNSPLHF. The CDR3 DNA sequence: TGTGCCAGCAGCCAAGGGGAATACAATTCACCCCTCCACTTT.